There are a few counts of the clone carrying this T cell receptor (beta chain). Its antigen is not identified. Sample-barcoded 5' priming and a J-beta primer mix drove a second PCR of about 6 to 11 cycles. TCRdb re-derived calls from the 5' RACE reads in MiXCR, one entry per CDR3 protein. The repertoire holds 750,000 or so distinct CDR3 sequences, with 20% to 25% as singletons. The CDR3 covers 12 residues. Germline loops: CDR1 DFQATT, CDR2 SNEGSKA (reference sequence). The data are from a study of blood T cells in healthy people across ages. Overall study findings and caveats: Across the age range, TCR beta diversity per million T cells fell in a roughly linear way.

The data also belong to a second study, concerning T cells of mothers and their children.

This receptor was obtained from a boy younger than 18 in good health. The sample taken for sequencing was blood. The J gene is TRBJ2-5, the V gene TRBV20-1; D uncertain. Judging by the DNA end, TRBJ2-7 fits better; the J call may be wrong. CDR3 bases: TGCAGTGCTAGTAACAGTTTGAACGAGCAGTACTTC. Its translation is CSASNSLNEQYF.